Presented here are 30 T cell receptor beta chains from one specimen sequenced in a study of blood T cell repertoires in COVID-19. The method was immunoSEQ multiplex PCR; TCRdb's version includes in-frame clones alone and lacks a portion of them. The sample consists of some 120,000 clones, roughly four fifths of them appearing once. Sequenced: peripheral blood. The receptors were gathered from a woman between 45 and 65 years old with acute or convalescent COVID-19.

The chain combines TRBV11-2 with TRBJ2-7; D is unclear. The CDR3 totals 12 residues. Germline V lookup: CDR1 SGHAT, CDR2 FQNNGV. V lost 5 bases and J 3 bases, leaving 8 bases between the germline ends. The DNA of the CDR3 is TGTGCCAGCAGCCCCCCCGGCTACGAGCAGTACTTC. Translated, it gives CASSPPGYEQYF.

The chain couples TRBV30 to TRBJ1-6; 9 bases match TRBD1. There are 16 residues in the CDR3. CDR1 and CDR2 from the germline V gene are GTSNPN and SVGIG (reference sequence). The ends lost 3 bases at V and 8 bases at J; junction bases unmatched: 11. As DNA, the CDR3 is TGTGCCTGGAGCGCTACCGGGACAGGGTTTGATTCACCCCTCCACTTT. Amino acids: CAWSATGTGFDSPLHF. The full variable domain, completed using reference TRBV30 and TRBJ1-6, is SQTIHQWPATLVQPVGSPLSLECTVEGTSNPNLYWYRQAAGRGLQLLFYSVGIGQISSEVPQNLSASRPQDRQFILSSKKLLLSDSGFYLCAWSATGTGFDSPLHFGNGTRLTVT.

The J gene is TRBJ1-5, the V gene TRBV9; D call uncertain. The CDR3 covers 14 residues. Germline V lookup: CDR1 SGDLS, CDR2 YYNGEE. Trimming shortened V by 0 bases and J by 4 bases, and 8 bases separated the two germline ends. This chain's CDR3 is CASSVDARNQPQHF. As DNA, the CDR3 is TGTGCCAGCAGCGTAGATGCTCGGAATCAGCCCCAGCATTTT.

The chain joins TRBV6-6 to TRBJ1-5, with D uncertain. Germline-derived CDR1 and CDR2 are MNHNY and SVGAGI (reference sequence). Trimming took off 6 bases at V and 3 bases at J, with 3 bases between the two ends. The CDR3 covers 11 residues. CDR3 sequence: CASRANQPQHF. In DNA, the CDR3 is TGTGCCAGCAGGGCCAATCAGCCCCAGCATTTT.

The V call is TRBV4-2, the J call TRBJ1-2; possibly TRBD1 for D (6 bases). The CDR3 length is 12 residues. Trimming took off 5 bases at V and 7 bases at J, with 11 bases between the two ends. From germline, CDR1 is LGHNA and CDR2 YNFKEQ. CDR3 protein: CASSYGQSGYTF. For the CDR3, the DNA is TGTGCCAGCAGCTACGGACAGTCTGGCTACACCTTC.

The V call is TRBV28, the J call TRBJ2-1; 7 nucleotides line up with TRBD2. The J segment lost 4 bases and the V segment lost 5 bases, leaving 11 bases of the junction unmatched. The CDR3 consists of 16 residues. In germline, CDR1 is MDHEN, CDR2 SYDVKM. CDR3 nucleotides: TGTGCCAGCAGTGGCTACGGCGGGAGAGGATACAATGAGCAGTTCTTC. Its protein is CASSGYGGRGYNEQFF.

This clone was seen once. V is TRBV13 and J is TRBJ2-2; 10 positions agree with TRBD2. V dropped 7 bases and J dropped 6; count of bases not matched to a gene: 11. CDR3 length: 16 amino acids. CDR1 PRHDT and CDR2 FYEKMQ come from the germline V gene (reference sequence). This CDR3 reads CASILSGTSESGELFF. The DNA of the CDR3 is TGTGCCAGCATCCTTAGTGGGACTAGCGAATCCGGGGAGCTGTTTTTT. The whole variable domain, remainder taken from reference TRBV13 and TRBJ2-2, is AAGVIQSPRHLIKEKRETATLKCYPIPRHDTVYWYQQGPGQDPQFLISFYEKMQSDKGSIPDRFSAQQFSDYHSELNMSSLELGDSALYFCASILSGTSESGELFFGEGSRLTVL.

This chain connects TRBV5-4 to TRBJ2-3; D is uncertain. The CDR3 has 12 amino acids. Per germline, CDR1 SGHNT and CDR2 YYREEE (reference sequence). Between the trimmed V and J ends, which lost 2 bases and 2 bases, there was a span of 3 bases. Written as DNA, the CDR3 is TGTGCCAGCAGCTTCAACACAGATACGCAGTATTTT. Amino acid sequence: CASSFNTDTQYF. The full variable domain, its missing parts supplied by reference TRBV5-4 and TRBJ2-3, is ETGVTQSPTHLIKTRGQQVTLRCSSQSGHNTVSWYQQALGQGPQFIFQYYREEENGRGNFPPRFSGLQFPNYSSELNVNALELDDSALYLCASSFNTDTQYFGPGTRLTVL.

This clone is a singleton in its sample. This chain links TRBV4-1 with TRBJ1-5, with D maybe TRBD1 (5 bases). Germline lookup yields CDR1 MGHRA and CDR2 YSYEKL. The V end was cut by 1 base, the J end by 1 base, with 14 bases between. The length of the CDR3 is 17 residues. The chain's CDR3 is CASSQGAGRTSNQPQHF. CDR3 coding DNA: TGCGCCAGCAGCCAAGGAGCGGGACGGACAAGCAATCAGCCCCAGCATTTT.

In DNA form, the CDR3 reads TGTGCCAGCACCATGGGGGCGGGAGAGACCCAGTACTTC. Translated: CASTMGAGETQYF. V is TRBV12-3 or TRBV12-4 and J is TRBJ2-5, with D maybe TRBD1 (6 bases). The V end was cut by 7 bases, the J end by 4 bases, with 13 bases between. The CDR3 has 13 residues.

The CDR3 nucleotides are TGTGCCACCAGCAGAGAGGGGGGGCTCAATTCACCCCTCCACTTT. Residues: CATSREGGLNSPLHF. The chain employs TRBV15 and TRBJ1-6; D might be TRBD1 (6 bases). There are 15 residues in the CDR3. Germline V gene data show CDR1 as LNHNV and CDR2 as YYDKDF (reference sequence). V was clipped by 0 bases and J by 7 bases, with 10 bases between them.

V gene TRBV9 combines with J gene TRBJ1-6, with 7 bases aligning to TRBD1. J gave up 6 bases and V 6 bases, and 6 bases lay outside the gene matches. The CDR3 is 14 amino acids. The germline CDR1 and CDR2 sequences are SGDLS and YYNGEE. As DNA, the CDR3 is TGTGCCAGCACTCGGGACAGTGGTAATTCACCCCTCCACTTT. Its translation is CASTRDSGNSPLHF.

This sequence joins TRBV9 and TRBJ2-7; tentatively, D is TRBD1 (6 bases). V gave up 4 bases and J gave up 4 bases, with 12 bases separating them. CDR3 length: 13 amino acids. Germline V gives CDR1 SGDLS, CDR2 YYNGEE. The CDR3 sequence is CASSREQGYEQYF. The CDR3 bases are TGTGCCAGCAGCCGGGAACAGGGATACGAGCAGTACTTC.

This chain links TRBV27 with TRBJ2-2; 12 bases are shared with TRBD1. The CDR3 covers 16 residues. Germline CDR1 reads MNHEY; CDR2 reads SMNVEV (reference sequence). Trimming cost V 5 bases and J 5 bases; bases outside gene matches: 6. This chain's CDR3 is CASSRRDRGRTGELFF. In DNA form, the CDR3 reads TGTGCCAGCAGTAGACGGGACAGGGGGCGAACCGGGGAGCTGTTTTTT.

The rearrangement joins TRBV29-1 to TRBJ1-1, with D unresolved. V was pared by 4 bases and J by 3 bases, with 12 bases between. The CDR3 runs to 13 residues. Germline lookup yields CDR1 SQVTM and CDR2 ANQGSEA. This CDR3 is CSVGRDRDTEAFF. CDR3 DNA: TGCAGCGTTGGCCGGGATCGGGACACTGAAGCTTTCTTT.

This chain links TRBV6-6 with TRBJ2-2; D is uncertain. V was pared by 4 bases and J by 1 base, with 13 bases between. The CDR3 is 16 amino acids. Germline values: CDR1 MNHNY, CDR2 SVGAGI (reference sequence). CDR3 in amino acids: CASSFSSALNTGELFF. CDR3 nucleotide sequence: TGTGCCAGCAGTTTCTCAAGCGCGCTGAACACCGGGGAGCTGTTTTTT.

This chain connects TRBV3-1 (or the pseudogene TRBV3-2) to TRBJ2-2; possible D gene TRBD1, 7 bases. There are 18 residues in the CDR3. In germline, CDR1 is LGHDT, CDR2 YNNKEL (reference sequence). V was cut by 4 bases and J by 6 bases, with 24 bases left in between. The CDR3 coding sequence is TGTGCCAGCAGCCGTCATGGGACAGTGCCCTCGGGGGCCGGGGAGCTGTTTTTT. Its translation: CASSRHGTVPSGAGELFF.

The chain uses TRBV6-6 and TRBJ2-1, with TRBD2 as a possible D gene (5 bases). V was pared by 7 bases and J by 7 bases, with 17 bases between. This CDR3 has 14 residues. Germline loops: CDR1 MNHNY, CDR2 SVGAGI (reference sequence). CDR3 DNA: TGTGCCAGCAAACTGCCGGGGAATGAAAATGAGCAGTTCTTC. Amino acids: CASKLPGNENEQFF.

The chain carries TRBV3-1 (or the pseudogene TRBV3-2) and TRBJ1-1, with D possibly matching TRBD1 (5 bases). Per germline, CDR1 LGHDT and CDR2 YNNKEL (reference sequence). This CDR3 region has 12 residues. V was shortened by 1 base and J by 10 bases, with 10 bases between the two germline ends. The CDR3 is CASSQVSGRAFF. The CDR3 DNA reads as TGTGCCAGCAGCCAAGTTTCAGGGCGAGCTTTCTTT.

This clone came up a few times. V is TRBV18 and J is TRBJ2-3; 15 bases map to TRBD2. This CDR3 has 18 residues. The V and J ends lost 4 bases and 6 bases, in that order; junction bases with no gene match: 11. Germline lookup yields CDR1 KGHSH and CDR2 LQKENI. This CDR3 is CASSHPGLAGGTEDTQYF. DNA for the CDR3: TGTGCCAGCTCACATCCGGGACTAGCGGGGGGAACGGAGGATACGCAGTATTTT. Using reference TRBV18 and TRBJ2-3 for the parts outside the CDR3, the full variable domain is NAGVMQNPRHLVRRRGQEARLRCSPMKGHSHVYWYRQLPEEGLKFMVYLQKENIIDESGMPKERFSAEFPKEGPSILRIQQVVRGDSAAYFCASSHPGLAGGTEDTQYFGPGTRLTVL.

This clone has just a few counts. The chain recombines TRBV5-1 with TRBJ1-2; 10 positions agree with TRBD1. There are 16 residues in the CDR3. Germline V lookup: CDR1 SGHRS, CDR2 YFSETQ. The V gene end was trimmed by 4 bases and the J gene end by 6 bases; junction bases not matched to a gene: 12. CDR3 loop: CASSTPDRGASNGYTF. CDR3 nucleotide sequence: TGCGCCAGCAGCACCCCGGACAGGGGGGCATCGAATGGCTACACCTTC.

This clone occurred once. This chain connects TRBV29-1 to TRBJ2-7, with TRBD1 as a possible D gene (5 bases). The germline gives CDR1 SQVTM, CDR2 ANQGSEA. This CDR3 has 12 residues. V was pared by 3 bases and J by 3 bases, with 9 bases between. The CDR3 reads CSVEMDNYEQYF. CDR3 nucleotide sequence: TGCAGCGTTGAGATGGACAACTACGAGCAGTACTTC.

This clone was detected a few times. CDR3 DNA: TGTGCCAGCAGCCCGAGCCAGGACTACTACACGAGCACAGATACGCAGTATTTT. This codes for CASSPSQDYYTSTDTQYF. The V and J genes are TRBV7-9 and TRBJ2-3; D is possibly TRBD2 (6 bases). CDR3 length equals 18 residues. Trimming took 5 bases from V and 0 from J, leaving 21 bases between them. The germline V gene has CDR1 SEHNR and CDR2 FQNEAQ (reference sequence).

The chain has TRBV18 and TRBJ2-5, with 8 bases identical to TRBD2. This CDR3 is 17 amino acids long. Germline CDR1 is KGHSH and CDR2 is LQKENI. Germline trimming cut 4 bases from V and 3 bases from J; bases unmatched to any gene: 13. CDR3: CASSLGTAGTREETQYF. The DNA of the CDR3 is TGTGCCAGCTCACTGGGGACCGCCGGGACTAGAGAAGAGACCCAGTACTTC.

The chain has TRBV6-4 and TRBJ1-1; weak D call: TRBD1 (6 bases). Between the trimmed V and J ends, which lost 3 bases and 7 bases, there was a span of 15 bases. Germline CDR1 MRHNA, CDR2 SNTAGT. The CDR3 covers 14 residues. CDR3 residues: CASSETPGANEAFF. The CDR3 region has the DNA TGTGCCAGCAGTGAAACCCCAGGGGCGAATGAAGCTTTCTTT.

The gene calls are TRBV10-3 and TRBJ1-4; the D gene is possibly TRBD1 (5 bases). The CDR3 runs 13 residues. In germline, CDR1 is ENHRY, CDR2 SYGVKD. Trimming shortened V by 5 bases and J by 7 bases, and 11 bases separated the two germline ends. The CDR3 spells CAISIGVGEKLFF. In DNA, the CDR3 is TGTGCCATCAGTATAGGGGTTGGTGAAAAACTGTTTTTT.

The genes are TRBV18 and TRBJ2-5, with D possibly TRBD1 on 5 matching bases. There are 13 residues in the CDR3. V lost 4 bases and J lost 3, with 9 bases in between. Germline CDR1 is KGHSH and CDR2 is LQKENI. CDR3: CASSQGQKETQYF. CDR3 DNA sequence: TGTGCCAGCTCACAAGGACAAAAAGAGACCCAGTACTTC. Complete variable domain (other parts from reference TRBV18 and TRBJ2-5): NAGVMQNPRHLVRRRGQEARLRCSPMKGHSHVYWYRQLPEEGLKFMVYLQKENIIDESGMPKERFSAEFPKEGPSILRIQQVVRGDSAAYFCASSQGQKETQYFGPGTRLLVL.

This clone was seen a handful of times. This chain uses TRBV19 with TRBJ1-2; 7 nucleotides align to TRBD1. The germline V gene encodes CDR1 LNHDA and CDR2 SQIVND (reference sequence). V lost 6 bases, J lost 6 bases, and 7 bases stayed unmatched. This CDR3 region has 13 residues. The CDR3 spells CASRMADRDGYTF. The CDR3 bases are TGTGCCAGTAGGATGGCAGACAGGGATGGCTACACCTTC.

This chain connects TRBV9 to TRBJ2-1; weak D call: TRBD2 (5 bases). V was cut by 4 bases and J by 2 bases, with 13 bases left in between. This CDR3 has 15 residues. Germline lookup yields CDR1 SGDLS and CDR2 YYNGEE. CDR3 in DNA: TGTGCCAGCAGCATTACGGACTGGGCCTACAATGAGCAGTTCTTC. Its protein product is CASSITDWAYNEQFF.

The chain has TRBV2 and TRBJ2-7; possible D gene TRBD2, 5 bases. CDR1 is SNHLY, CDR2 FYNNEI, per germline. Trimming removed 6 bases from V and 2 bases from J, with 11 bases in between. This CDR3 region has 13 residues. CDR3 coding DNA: TGTGCCAGCAGAACATCCGGGACCTACGAGCAGTACTTC. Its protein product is CASRTSGTYEQYF.